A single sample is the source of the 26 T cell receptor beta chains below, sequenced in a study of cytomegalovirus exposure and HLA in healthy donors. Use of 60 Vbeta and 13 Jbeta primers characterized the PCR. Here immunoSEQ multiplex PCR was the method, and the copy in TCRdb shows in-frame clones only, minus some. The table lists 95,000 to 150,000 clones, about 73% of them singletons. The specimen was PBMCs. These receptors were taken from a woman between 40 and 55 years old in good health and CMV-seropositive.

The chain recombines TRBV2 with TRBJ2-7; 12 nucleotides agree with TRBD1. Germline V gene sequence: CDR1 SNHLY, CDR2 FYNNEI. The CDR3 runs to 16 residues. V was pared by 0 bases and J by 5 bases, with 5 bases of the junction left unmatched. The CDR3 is CASSEASGQGAHEQYF. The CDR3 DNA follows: TGTGCCAGCAGTGAAGCGTCGGGACAGGGGGCCCACGAGCAGTACTTC. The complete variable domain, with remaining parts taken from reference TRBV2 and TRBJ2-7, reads EPEVTQTPSHQVTQMGQEVILRCVPISNHLYFYWYRQILGQKVEFLVSFYNNEISEKSEIFDDQFSVERPDGSNFTLKIRSTKLEDSAMYFCASSEASGQGAHEQYFGPGTRLTVT.

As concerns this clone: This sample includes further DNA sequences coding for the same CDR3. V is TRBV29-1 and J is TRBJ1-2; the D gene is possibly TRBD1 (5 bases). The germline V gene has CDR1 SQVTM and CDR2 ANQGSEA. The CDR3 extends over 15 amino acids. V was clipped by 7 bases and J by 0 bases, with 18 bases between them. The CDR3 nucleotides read TGCAGCGCTAAGCGGGACGGCTCATCTAACTATGGCTACACCTTC. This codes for CSAKRDGSSNYGYTF.

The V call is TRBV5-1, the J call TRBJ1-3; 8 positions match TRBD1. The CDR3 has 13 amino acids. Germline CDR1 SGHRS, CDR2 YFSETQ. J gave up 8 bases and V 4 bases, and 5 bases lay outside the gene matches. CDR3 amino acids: CASSTTGVDTIYF. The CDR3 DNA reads TGCGCCAGCAGCACGACAGGGGTGGACACCATATATTTT.

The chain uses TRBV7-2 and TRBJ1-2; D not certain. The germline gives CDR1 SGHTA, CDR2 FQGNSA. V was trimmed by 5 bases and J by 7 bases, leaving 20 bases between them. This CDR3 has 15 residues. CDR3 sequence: CASSITYVWAVGYTF. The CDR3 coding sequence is TGTGCCAGCAGCATTACTTATGTCTGGGCCGTTGGCTACACCTTC.

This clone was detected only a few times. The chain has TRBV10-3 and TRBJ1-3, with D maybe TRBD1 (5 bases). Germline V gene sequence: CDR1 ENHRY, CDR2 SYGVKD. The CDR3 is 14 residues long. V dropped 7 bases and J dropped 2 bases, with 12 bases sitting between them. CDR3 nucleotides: TGTGCCATCAATTACGGGGGGGCTGGAAACACCATATATTTT. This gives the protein CAINYGGAGNTIYF.

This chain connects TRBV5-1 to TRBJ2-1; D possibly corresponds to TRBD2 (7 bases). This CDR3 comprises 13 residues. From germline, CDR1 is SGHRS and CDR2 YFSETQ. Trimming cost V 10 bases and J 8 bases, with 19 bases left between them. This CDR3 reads CASRGRGGDEQFF. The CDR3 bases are TGCGCCTCCAGGGGCAGGGGAGGGGATGAGCAGTTCTTC.

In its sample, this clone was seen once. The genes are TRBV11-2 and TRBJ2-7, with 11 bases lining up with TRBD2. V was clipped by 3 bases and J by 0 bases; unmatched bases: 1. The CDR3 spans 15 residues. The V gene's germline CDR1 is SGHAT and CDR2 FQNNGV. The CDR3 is CASSFSGGDSYEQYF. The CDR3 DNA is TGTGCCAGCAGCTTTAGCGGGGGGGACTCCTACGAGCAGTACTTC. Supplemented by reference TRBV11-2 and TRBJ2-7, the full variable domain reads EAGVAQSPRYKIIEKRQSVAFWCNPISGHATLYWYQQILGQGPKLLIQFQNNGVVDDSQLPKDRFSAERLKGVDSTLKIQPAKLEDSAVYLCASSFSGGDSYEQYFGPGTRLTVT.

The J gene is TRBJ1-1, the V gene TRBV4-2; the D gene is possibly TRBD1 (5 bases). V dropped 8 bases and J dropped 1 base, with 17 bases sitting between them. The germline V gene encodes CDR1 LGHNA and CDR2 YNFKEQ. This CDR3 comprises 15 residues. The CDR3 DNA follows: TGTGCCAGCTGTATGAGGGAGGGGCGGAACACTGAAGCTTTCTTT. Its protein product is CASCMREGRNTEAFF.

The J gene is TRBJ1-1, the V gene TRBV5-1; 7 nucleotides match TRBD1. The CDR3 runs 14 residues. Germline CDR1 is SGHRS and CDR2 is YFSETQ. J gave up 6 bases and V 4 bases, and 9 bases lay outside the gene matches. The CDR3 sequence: CASSPDRVVPEAFF. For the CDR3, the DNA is TGCGCCAGCAGCCCTGACAGGGTGGTTCCTGAAGCTTTCTTT.

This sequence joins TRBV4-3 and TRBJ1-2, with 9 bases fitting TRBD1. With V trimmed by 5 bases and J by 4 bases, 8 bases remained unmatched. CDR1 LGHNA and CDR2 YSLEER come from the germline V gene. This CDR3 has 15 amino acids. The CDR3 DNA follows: TGCGCCAGCAGCAGTACAGGGGGCGGGGGCTATGGCTACACCTTC. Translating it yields CASSSTGGGGYGYTF.

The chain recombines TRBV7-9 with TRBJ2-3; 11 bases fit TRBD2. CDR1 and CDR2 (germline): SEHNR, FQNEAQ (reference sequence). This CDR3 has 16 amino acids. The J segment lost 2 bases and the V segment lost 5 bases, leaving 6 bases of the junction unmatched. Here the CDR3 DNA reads TGTGCCAGCAGCCTCAGACTAGCGGGGAACACAGATACGCAGTATTTT. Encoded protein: CASSLRLAGNTDTQYF.

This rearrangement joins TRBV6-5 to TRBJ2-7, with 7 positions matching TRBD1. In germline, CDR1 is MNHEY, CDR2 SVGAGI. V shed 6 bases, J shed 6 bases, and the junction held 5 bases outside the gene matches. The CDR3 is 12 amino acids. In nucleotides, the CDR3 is TGTGCCAGCAGCCGAACAGGGGTCGAGCAGTACTTC. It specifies CASSRTGVEQYF.

In DNA, the CDR3 is TGTGCCAGCAGCTTGGATGAGGCGGGTGGCTACACCTTC. The encoded protein is CASSLDEAGGYTF. The genes are TRBV5-4 and TRBJ1-2, with D unclear. CDR3 length: 13 residues. V was cut by 0 bases and J by 7 bases, with 10 bases left in between. Germline values: CDR1 SGHNT, CDR2 YYREEE (reference sequence). The complete variable domain, with remaining parts taken from reference TRBV5-4 and TRBJ1-2, reads ETGVTQSPTHLIKTRGQQVTLRCSSQSGHNTVSWYQQALGQGPQFIFQYYREEENGRGNFPPRFSGLQFPNYSSELNVNALELDDSALYLCASSLDEAGGYTFGSGTRLTVV.

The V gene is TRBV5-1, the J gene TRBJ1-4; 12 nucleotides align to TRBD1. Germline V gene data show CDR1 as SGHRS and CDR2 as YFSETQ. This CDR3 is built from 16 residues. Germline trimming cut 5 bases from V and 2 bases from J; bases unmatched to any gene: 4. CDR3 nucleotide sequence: TGCGCCAGCAGGACGGGACAGGGGGCCACTAATGAAAAACTGTTTTTT. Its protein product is CASRTGQGATNEKLFF.

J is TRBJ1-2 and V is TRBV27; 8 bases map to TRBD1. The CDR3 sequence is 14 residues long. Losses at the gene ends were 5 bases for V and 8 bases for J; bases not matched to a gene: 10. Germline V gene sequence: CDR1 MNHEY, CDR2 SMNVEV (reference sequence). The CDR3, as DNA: TGTGCCAGCAGTACCCAGGGGGCCGTTAGAGGCTACACCTTC. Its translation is CASSTQGAVRGYTF.

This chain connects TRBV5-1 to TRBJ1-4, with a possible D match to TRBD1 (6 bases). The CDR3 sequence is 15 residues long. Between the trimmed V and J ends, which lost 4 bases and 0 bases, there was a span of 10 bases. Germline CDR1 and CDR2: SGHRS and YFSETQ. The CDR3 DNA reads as TGCGCCAGCAGCCTCCGGACAGCAACTAATGAAAAACTGTTTTTT. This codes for CASSLRTATNEKLFF.

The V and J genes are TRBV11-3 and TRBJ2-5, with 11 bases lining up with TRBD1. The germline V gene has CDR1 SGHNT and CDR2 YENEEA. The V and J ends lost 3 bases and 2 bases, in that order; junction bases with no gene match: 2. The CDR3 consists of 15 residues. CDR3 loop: CASSLGQGVQETQYF. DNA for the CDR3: TGTGCCAGCAGCTTGGGACAGGGGGTGCAAGAGACCCAGTACTTC.

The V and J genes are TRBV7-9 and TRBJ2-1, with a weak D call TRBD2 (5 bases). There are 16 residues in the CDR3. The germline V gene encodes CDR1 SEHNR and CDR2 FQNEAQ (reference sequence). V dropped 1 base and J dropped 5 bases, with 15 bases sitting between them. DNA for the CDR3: TGTGCCAGCAGCTTAGAGGGCGGAGGCCCCAACAATGAGCAGTTCTTC. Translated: CASSLEGGGPNNEQFF.

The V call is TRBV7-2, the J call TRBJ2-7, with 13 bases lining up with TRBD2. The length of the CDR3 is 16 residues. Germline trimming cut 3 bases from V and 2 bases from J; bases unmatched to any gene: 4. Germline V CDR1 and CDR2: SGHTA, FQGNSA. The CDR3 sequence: CASSFLTSGGAYEQYF. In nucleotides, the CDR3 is TGTGCCAGCAGCTTCCTTACTAGCGGGGGGGCCTACGAGCAGTACTTC.

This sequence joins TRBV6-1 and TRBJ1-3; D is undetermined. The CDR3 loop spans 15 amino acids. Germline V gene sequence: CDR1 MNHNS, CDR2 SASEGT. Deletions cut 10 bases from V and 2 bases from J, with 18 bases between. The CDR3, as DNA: TGTGCCACACAACAGAGAATACGTACTGGAAACACCATATATTTT. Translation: CATQQRIRTGNTIYF.

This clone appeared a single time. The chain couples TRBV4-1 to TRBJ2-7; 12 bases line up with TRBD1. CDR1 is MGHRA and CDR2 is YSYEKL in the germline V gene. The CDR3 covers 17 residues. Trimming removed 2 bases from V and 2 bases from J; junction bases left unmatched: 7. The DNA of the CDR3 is TGCGCCAGCAGCCAATCTCCGGGACAGGGGGCTCCCTACGAGCAGTACTTC. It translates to CASSQSPGQGAPYEQYF.

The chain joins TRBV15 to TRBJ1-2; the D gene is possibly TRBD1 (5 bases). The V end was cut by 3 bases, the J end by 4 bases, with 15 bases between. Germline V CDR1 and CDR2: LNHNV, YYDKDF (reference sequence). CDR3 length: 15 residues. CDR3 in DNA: TGTGCCACCAGCAGGGAGGTGGCGGGACCCTATGGCTACACCTTC. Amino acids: CATSREVAGPYGYTF.

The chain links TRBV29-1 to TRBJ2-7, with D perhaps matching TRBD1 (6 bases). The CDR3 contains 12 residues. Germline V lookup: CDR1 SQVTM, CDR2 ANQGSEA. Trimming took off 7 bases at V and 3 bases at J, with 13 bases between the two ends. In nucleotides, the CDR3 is TGCAGCGGGGGCAGGGGATTCTACGAGCAGTACTTC. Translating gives CSGGRGFYEQYF.

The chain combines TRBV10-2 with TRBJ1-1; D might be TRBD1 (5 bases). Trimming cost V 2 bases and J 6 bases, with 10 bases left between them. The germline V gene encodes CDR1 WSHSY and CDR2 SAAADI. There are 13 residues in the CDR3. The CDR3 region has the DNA TGCGCCAGCAGTGAGGCAGGGAAACCTGAAGCTTTCTTT. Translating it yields CASSEAGKPEAFF.

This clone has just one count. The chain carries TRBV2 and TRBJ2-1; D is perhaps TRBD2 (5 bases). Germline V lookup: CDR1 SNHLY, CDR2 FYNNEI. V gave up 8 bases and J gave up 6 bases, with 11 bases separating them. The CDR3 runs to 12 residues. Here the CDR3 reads CASGGGLNEQFF. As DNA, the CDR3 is TGTGCCAGCGGCGGCGGACTCAATGAGCAGTTCTTC.

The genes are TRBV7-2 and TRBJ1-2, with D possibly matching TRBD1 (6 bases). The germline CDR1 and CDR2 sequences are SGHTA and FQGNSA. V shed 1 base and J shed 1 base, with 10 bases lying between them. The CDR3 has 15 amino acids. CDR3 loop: CASSLGTDHNYGYTF. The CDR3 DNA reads TGTGCCAGCAGCTTAGGGACAGACCATAACTATGGCTACACCTTC.